These 15 T cell receptor beta chains were sequenced from one sample in a study of T cells after yellow fever vaccination. TCRdb re-analysed the 5' RACE reads in MiXCR, keeping a single row per CDR3 protein. The sample lists more than 50,000 distinct CDR3 sequences; 5% to 6.5% were seen once. Source: PBMCs, either bulk or a sorted T-cell subset (CD4+, CD8+, memory, or dextramer-sorted; not recorded which), taken on the day of the yellow fever booster vaccination. Receptors originate from a man aged 18 to 29 who received the YFV17D yellow fever vaccine.

This clonotype came up a few times. The V gene is TRBV7-9, the J gene TRBJ1-1; 7 bases align to TRBD1. CDR1 and CDR2 (germline): SEHNR, FQNEAQ (reference sequence). The CDR3 consists of 12 residues. V gave up 5 bases and J gave up 8 bases; unmatched junction bases: 5. The CDR3, as DNA: TGTGCCAGCAGCGACGGGACAGTGGAAGCTTTCTTT. Protein sequence: CASSDGTVEAFF.

This clonotype was detected many times. This rearrangement joins TRBV7-3 to TRBJ2-7; D might be TRBD2 (5 bases). V was pared by 4 bases and J by 7 bases, with 11 bases between. The CDR3 contains 12 residues. Germline V gene lookup returns CDR1 SGHTA and CDR2 FQGTGA. Here the CDR3 DNA reads TGTGCCAGCAGCTCAGTCTCGGGGGAGCAGTACTTC. This encodes CASSSVSGEQYF.

This clonotype was seen repeatedly, ten times or more. The chain uses TRBV12-3 or TRBV12-4 and TRBJ1-1; tentative D call: TRBD1 (5 bases). The CDR3 spans 13 residues. Trimming stripped 7 bases from V and 1 base from J, with 10 bases between. The CDR3: CASNPRENTEAFF. The CDR3 DNA follows: TGTGCCAGCAATCCCAGGGAGAACACTGAAGCTTTCTTT.

This clonotype has a count of ten or more. CDR3 nucleotides: TGTGCCAGCAGCCCACAGGGGGCGAACACTGAAGCTTTCTTT. Its protein product is CASSPQGANTEAFF. The chain carries TRBV7-6 and TRBJ1-1; 9 bases map to TRBD1. The germline V gene has CDR1 SGHVS and CDR2 FNYEAQ. The CDR3 has 14 amino acids. Trimming at V came to 5 bases and at J to 1 base, leaving 2 bases not matched to a gene.

The chain has TRBV5-5 and TRBJ2-1; 12 nucleotides line up with TRBD1. J lost 8 bases, V lost 0 bases, and 9 bases had no gene match. Germline lookup yields CDR1 SGHKS and CDR2 YYEKEE (reference sequence). The CDR3 totals 17 residues. For the CDR3, the DNA is TGTGCCAGCAGCTTGGGGATGGGACAGGGGGCGATCGATGAGCAGTTCTTC. Its translation: CASSLGMGQGAIDEQFF. Combining the CDR3 with reference TRBV5-5 and TRBJ2-1 gives the whole variable domain DAGVTQSPTHLIKTRGQQVTLRCSPISGHKSVSWYQQVLGQGPQFIFQYYEKEERGRGNFPDRFSARQFPNYSSELNVNALLLGDSALYLCASSLGMGQGAIDEQFFGPGTRLTVL.

In this sample, this clonotype turned up many times. J is TRBJ1-5 and V is TRBV12-3 or TRBV12-4; D uncertain. V lost 4 bases to trimming and J lost 14 bases, with 15 bases between them. This CDR3 has 12 residues. The CDR3 loop reads CASSSGTYGEHF. For the CDR3, the DNA is TGTGCCAGCAGTTCCGGCACCTACGGGGAGCATTTT.

There are many counts of this clonotype. The chain has TRBV5-1 and TRBJ1-2; D unclear. The CDR3 runs to 14 residues. Trimming removed 4 bases at V and 2 bases at J, with 12 bases between. From germline, CDR1 is SGHRS and CDR2 YFSETQ. The CDR3 sequence: CASSPLQTNYGYTF. As DNA, the CDR3 is TGCGCCAGCAGCCCTCTACAGACCAACTATGGCTACACCTTC. Complete variable domain (other parts from reference TRBV5-1 and TRBJ1-2): KAGVTQTPRYLIKTRGQQVTLSCSPISGHRSVSWYQQTPGQGLQFLFEYFSETQRNKGNFPGRFSGRQFSNSRSEMNVSTLELGDSALYLCASSPLQTNYGYTFGSGTRLTVV.

This clonotype was seen repeatedly, ten times or more. The V call is TRBV4-3, the J call TRBJ2-1, with 16 positions matching TRBD2. V lost 4 bases, J lost 6 bases, and 6 bases stayed unmatched. Germline assignment: CDR1 LGHNA and CDR2 YSLEER. This CDR3 has 17 amino acids. The DNA for the CDR3 is TGCGCCAGCAGCCTGGGACTAGCGGGGGGGATGGTCAATGAGCAGTTCTTC. It specifies CASSLGLAGGMVNEQFF.

This clonotype came up many times. The rearrangement uses TRBV27 and TRBJ2-1; D unresolved. CDR1 MNHEY and CDR2 SMNVEV come from the germline V gene (reference sequence). The length of the CDR3 is 13 residues. Trimming left V 5 bases short and J 9 bases short, with 14 bases between. The CDR3 spells CASSPPPRVEQFF. CDR3 sequence (DNA): TGTGCCAGCAGTCCCCCGCCAAGGGTTGAGCAGTTCTTC.

The chain uses TRBV20-1 and TRBJ2-1; TRBD2 agrees at 8 bases. The CDR3 sequence is 16 residues long. V was pared by 5 bases and J by 2 bases, with 11 bases of the junction left unmatched. Looked up from germline, CDR1 is DFQATT and CDR2 is SNEGSKA (reference sequence). The CDR3 DNA sequence: TGCAGTGCTCGGCCCTTAAGACTAGCGACCTACAATGAGCAGTTCTTC. It codes for CSARPLRLATYNEQFF.

The chain employs TRBV7-9 and TRBJ2-1; 12 bases are shared with TRBD1. The junction had 10 bases not matched to a gene; V was cut back by 5 bases and J by 5 bases. Germline-derived CDR1 and CDR2 are SEHNR and FQNEAQ (reference sequence). The CDR3 is 17 amino acids. The CDR3 here is CASSQPLGQGAHNEQFF. In nucleotides, the CDR3 is TGTGCCAGCAGCCAACCCCTGGGACAGGGGGCCCACAATGAGCAGTTCTTC.

This clonotype was recorded many times. The chain has TRBV27 and TRBJ1-1; D possibly corresponds to TRBD1 (5 bases). Germline CDR1 MNHEY, CDR2 SMNVEV (reference sequence). There are 16 residues in the CDR3. The ends were cut back, 5 bases at V and 9 bases at J, with 25 bases in the middle. The CDR3 sequence: CASSIHRTLTLSKAFF. The CDR3 bases are TGTGCCAGCAGTATACACAGGACCCTAACCCTGTCTAAAGCTTTCTTT.

The chain couples TRBV6-1 to TRBJ1-1; D is possibly TRBD1 (6 bases). Looked up from germline, CDR1 is MNHNS and CDR2 is SASEGT. CDR3 length: 15 residues. V was shortened by 4 bases and J by 3 bases, with 15 bases between the two germline ends. CDR3 amino acids: CASSAKQGGYTEAFF. The CDR3, as DNA: TGTGCCAGCAGTGCAAAACAGGGAGGATACACTGAAGCTTTCTTT.

The chain employs TRBV6-5 and TRBJ1-3; 7 positions agree with TRBD1. Germline-derived CDR1 and CDR2 are MNHEY and SVGAGI. J gave up 2 bases and V 5 bases, and 3 bases lay outside the gene matches. CDR3 length: 14 amino acids. The CDR3 reads CASSRGTAGNTIYF. The CDR3 DNA reads as TGTGCCAGCAGTCGCGGGACAGCTGGAAACACCATATATTTT.

The table lists this clonotype with a few counts. The chain couples TRBV7-2 to TRBJ1-1; 7 bases are shared with TRBD1. The CDR3 is made up of 17 amino acids. J gave up 0 bases and V 1 base, and 8 bases lay outside the gene matches. Germline-derived CDR1 and CDR2 are SGHTA and FQGNSA. The CDR3 DNA follows: TGTGCCAGCAGCTTAGTAGACAGGGCGATCATGAACACTGAAGCTTTCTTT. Amino acid sequence: CASSLVDRAIMNTEAFF. The whole variable domain, remainder taken from reference TRBV7-2 and TRBJ1-1, is GAGVSQSPSNKVTEKGKDVELRCDPISGHTALYWYRQSLGQGLEFLIYFQGNSAPDKSGLPSDRFSAERTGGSVSTLTIQRTQQEDSAVYLCASSLVDRAIMNTEAFFGQGTRLTVV.